This T cell receptor (beta chain) originates from a study of patients and donors after allogeneic stem cell transplantation. This clonotype showed up just a few times. A single record per CDR3 protein comes from TCRdb applying MiXCR to the RT-PCR reads. The repertoire holds over 400,000 distinct CDR3 sequences, with 16% as singletons. From germline, CDR1 is ENHRY and CDR2 SYGVKD. V shed 5 bases and J 4 bases; nucleotides not matched to a gene: 11. The CDR3 covers 18 residues. The genes are TRBV10-3 and TRBJ2-3; 14 nucleotides align to TRBD2. This TCR was sampled from a human donor who was either an allogeneic HSCT recipient or a stem cell or donor lymphocyte infusion donor (not recorded which). It is not recorded whose cells these are; they may come from a transplant donor. Sequencing input: blood, either unsorted or a sorted T cell fraction (not recorded which). As DNA, the CDR3 is TGTGCCATCAGTTTCCCACCTGGGACTAGCGGGAGACCAGATACGCAGTATTTT. Its translation: CAISFPPGTSGRPDTQYF.